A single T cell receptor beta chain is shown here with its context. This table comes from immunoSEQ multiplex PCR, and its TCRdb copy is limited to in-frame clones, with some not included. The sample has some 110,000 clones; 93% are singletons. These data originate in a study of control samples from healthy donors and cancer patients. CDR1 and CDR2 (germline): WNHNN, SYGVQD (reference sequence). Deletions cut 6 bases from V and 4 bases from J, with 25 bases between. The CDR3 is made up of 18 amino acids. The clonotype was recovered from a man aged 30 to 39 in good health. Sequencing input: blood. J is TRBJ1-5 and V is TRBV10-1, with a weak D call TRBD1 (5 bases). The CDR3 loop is CASRLHSYPGRTNQPQHF. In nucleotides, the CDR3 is TGCGCCAGCAGATTGCATTCCTACCCGGGGAGGACAAATCAGCCCCAGCATTTT.